This T cell receptor beta chain was retrieved from a study of cytomegalovirus exposure and HLA in healthy donors. Study findings and constraints: A previous analysis found most TCR beta V segments productive roughly 87% or roughly 30% of the time. Analyses of presence and absence presupposed an approximately uniform sequencing depth across donors.

Vbeta (60) and Jbeta (13) primers were used in the PCR. Clones were sequenced by immunoSEQ multiplex PCR, and TCRdb holds only the in-frame ones, with some missing. The sample consists of 130,000 to 150,000 clones, approximately 80% of them appearing once. On this clone itself: What it binds is unknown.

The sample taken for sequencing was PBMCs. The origin of this receptor is a female donor in good health and CMV-seronegative.

CDR3 region: CASSLSPFKRGGQETQYF. DNA for the CDR3: TGTGCCAGCAGCTTATCCCCATTTAAGCGGGGGGGACAAGAGACCCAGTACTTC. This chain joins TRBV7-2 and TRBJ2-5, with 10 bases fitting TRBD2. The V gene's germline CDR1 is SGHTA and CDR2 FQGNSA. The length of the CDR3 is 18 residues. V trimming: 2 bases; J trimming: 2 bases; junction bases outside the gene matches: 11.